The entry that follows covers one TCR beta chain sequence. Its specificity is unknown. These data come from a study of OX40 agonist ivuxolimab in advanced cancers. Background on the study: Patients were dosed with the agonistic anti-OX40 (CD134) antibody ivuxolimab. Cancers in dose escalation were hepatocellular, melanoma, renal cell and head and neck. Study outcomes and limitations: Circulating CD4+ and CD8+ T cells showed clonal expansion by week 6 at 0.1 to 3.0 mg/kg. Among the lowest peripheral clonal expansion occurred in 0.1-3.0 mg/kg partial responders.

This CDR3 is 19 amino acids long. The germline gives CDR1 SGHRS, CDR2 YFSETQ. Trimming removed 1 base from V and 0 bases from J, with 22 bases in between. The protocol was immunoSEQ multiplex PCR, while the TCRdb copy is restricted to in-frame clones and leaves out a portion. The sample contains tens of thousands of clones, approximately 78% of which appear only once. The material was CD4+ or CD8+ T cells sorted from blood, obtained in a trial of the OX40 agonist ivuxolimab. The chain links TRBV5-1 to TRBJ1-2, with D tentatively TRBD1 (6 bases). The sequence was collected from an adult with an advanced solid tumor such as melanoma, head and neck, liver or kidney cancer. CDR3 bases: TGCGCCAGCAGCTTGCCAACCGAATACTCAGGGGTGGCTAACTATGGCTACACCTTC. Translated, it gives CASSLPTEYSGVANYGYTF.